The 5 T cell receptor beta chains listed next were all sequenced from one sample in a study of shared clonotypes between healthy human individuals. The data were produced by immunoSEQ multiplex PCR, yet TCRdb's version contains in-frame clones alone and is incomplete. Here the sample spans around 1,100,000 clones, about 80% being singletons. The sample taken for sequencing was memory CD4+ T cells from PBMCs. Subset: CD45RA-negative fraction. These TCRs come from a man aged 18-30 years in good health. Some clones in this sample may be carry-over from other donors' samples.

This clone was counted a few times. The rearrangement joins TRBV9 to TRBJ1-4; D uncertain. Trimming removed 7 bases at V and 0 bases at J, with 13 bases between. CDR1 and CDR2 (germline): SGDLS, YYNGEE. The CDR3 contains 15 residues. As DNA, the CDR3 is TGTGCCAGCTCTTTCAGTGCGACAACTAATGAAAAACTGTTTTTT. It encodes CASSFSATTNEKLFF.

The rearrangement links TRBV27 to TRBJ2-7; D gene uncertain. Germline CDR1 reads MNHEY; CDR2 reads SMNVEV (reference sequence). Trimming left V 3 bases short and J 4 bases short, with 10 bases between. The CDR3 contains 13 residues. The DNA of the CDR3 is TGTGCCAGCAGTTTGGTCGGCGGATACGAGCAGTACTTC. Protein: CASSLVGGYEQYF.

This clone turned up a few times. The chain carries TRBV7-9 and TRBJ2-2; the match to TRBD2 covers 7 bases. J was trimmed by 2 bases and V by 2 bases; bases with no gene match: 2. Germline loops: CDR1 SEHNR, CDR2 FQNEAQ (reference sequence). The CDR3 spans 15 residues. The CDR3 protein is CASSLRDYNTGELFF. CDR3 nucleotides: TGTGCCAGCAGCTTACGGGACTATAACACCGGGGAGCTGTTTTTT.

The J gene is TRBJ2-3, the V gene TRBV18; D perhaps matches TRBD2 (6 bases). The CDR3 is 16 residues long. Germline V gene lookup returns CDR1 KGHSH and CDR2 LQKENI. Trimming removed 5 bases at V and 0 bases at J, with 15 bases between. In nucleotides, the CDR3 is TGTGCCAGCTCATTCTTGGACTACACTAGCACAGATACGCAGTATTTT. This codes for CASSFLDYTSTDTQYF.

V usage is TRBV30 and J usage is TRBJ2-7, with 12 nucleotides matching TRBD1. The CDR3 consists of 14 residues. Germline V gives CDR1 GTSNPN, CDR2 SVGIG (reference sequence). Trimming cost V 3 bases and J 4 bases; bases outside gene matches: 4. The CDR3, as DNA: TGTGCCTGGAGCCGGGACAGGGGGCGATACGAGCAGTACTTC. Its protein is CAWSRDRGRYEQYF.